This T cell receptor (beta chain) was sequenced in a study of T cell responses to AZD1222 COVID-19 vaccine. Study details: It was second doses at about 4 or about 12 weeks that were pooled. Findings of the study overall: White British people made up most donors, females outnumbered males, and clonal diversity was possibly underestimated.

This clone was counted a few times. The antigen is unknown. Clones were sequenced by immunoSEQ multiplex PCR, and TCRdb holds only the in-frame ones, with some missing. The data show under 95,000 clones, roughly nine tenths seen once. Germline-derived CDR1 and CDR2 are SGDLS and YYNGEE. This CDR3 has 14 amino acids. V lost 1 base and J 3 bases, leaving 7 bases between the germline ends. This sequence was found in an adult in good health. This specimen was peripheral blood, taken on day 0 of AZD1222 vaccination. The rearrangement links TRBV9 to TRBJ2-2; D might be TRBD1 or TRBD2, each matching 6 bases. CDR3 loop: CASSVRGDTGELFF. The CDR3 DNA sequence: TGTGCCAGCAGCGTAAGGGGGGACACCGGGGAGCTGTTTTTT.